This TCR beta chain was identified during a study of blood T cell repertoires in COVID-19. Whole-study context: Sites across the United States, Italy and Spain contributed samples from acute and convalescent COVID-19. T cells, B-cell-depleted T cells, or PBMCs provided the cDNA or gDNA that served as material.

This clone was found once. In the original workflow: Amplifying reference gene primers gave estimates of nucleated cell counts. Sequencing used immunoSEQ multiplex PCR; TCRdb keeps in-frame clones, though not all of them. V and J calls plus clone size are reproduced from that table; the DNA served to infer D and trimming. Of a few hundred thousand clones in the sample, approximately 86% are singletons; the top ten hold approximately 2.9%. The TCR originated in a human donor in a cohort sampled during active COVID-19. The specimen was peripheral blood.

The CDR3 loop is CASSLAAGGTGTQYF. CDR3 bases: TGTGCCAGCAGCCTCGCCGCAGGGGGCACGGGGACCCAGTACTTC. The chain recombines TRBV11-2 with TRBJ2-5, with 8 bases lining up with TRBD1. The CDR3 runs to 15 residues. Germline CDR1 SGHAT, CDR2 FQNNGV. Germline trimming cut 5 bases from V and 7 bases from J; bases unmatched to any gene: 12.